The 12 T cell receptor beta chains below come from one sample, sequenced in a study of blood T cells in healthy people across ages. The second PCR ran about 6 to 11 cycles with a sample-barcoded 5' primer and J-beta primers. TCRdb passed the 5' RACE reads through MiXCR, listing each CDR3 protein once. The sample holds around 990,000 distinct CDR3 sequences, 25% seen once. The same sample was also studied in work on T cells of mothers and their children.

The sample taken for sequencing was blood. These receptors all come from a girl aged 2-15 years in good health.

The chain combines TRBV20-1 with TRBJ2-3, with TRBD2 matching over 10 bases. J lost 3 bases, V lost 6 bases, and 9 bases had no gene match. Germline CDR1 and CDR2: DFQATT and SNEGSKA (reference sequence). The CDR3 is 15 amino acids. The CDR3, as DNA: TGCAGTGCCCCCATCCCGGGACTAGCGACAGATACGCAGTATTTT. It translates to CSAPIPGLATDTQYF.

The CDR3 protein is CASTTSGGDLQHF. The CDR3 nucleotides are TGTGCCAGTACCACATCAGGGGGTGATCTCCAGCATTTT. V is TRBV19 and J is TRBJ1-5, with TRBD1 matching over 7 bases. Germline CDR1 is LNHDA and CDR2 is SQIVND (reference sequence). The CDR3 is 13 residues long. V shed 7 bases, J shed 12 bases, and the junction held 12 bases outside the gene matches. Based on the CDR3 plus reference TRBV19 and TRBJ1-5, the full variable domain is DGGITQSPKYLFRKEGQNVTLSCEQNLNHDAMYWYRQDPGQGLRLIYYSQIVNDFQKGDIAEGYSVSREKKESFPLTVTSAQKNPTAFYLCASTTSGGDLQHFGDGTRLSIL.

This clonotype was counted a few times. The chain is built from TRBV15 and TRBJ1-4, with D perhaps matching TRBD1 (5 bases). V was cut by 7 bases and J by 5 bases, with 14 bases left in between. Germline loops: CDR1 LNHNV, CDR2 YYDKDF (reference sequence). This CDR3 comprises 14 residues. The CDR3 region has the DNA TGTGCCACCAAACGGGGAGAGGGGAATGAAAAACTGTTTTTT. This gives the protein CATKRGEGNEKLFF.

V gene TRBV12-5 combines with J gene TRBJ2-5; D unresolved. Germline CDR1 LGHNT, CDR2 FRNRAP. This CDR3 has 14 amino acids. V lost 1 base to trimming and J lost 0 bases, with 6 bases between them. CDR3 in DNA: TGTGCTAGTGGTTTGGGACACGACCAAGAGACCCAGTACTTC. Amino acids: CASGLGHDQETQYF.

The chain couples TRBV7-9 to TRBJ2-4; perhaps TRBD1 as D (5 bases). The germline V and J ends were trimmed by 5 bases and 6 bases, with 20 bases remaining between them. Germline CDR1 reads SEHNR; CDR2 reads FQNEAQ (reference sequence). The CDR3 extends over 16 amino acids. The chain's CDR3 is CASSRGQQGDGNIQYF. CDR3 DNA: TGTGCCAGCAGCCGAGGTCAGCAAGGGGATGGAAACATTCAGTACTTC.

This clonotype appeared a few times. The V call is TRBV10-3, the J call TRBJ2-1; D perhaps matches TRBD1 (5 bases). The CDR3 extends over 16 amino acids. V was trimmed by 8 bases and J by 10 bases, leaving 27 bases between them. CDR1 is ENHRY and CDR2 is SYGVKD in the germline V gene. The CDR3 sequence is CAIDNSNRLVAGEQFF. In nucleotides, the CDR3 is TGTGCCATCGACAATTCGAACCGACTCGTCGCAGGGGAGCAGTTCTTC.

This clonotype was seen a handful of times. The CDR3 here is CASSFTSGSGADTQYF. Here the CDR3 DNA reads TGCGCCAGCAGCTTTACTAGCGGGAGTGGGGCAGATACGCAGTATTTT. V and J are TRBV5-1 and TRBJ2-3, with 11 bases lining up with TRBD2. With 2 bases clipped from V and 4 bases from J, the junction kept 6 bases outside the gene matches. The CDR3 covers 16 residues. CDR1 and CDR2 from the germline V gene are SGHRS and YFSETQ. The whole variable domain, remainder taken from reference TRBV5-1 and TRBJ2-3, is KAGVTQTPRYLIKTRGQQVTLSCSPISGHRSVSWYQQTPGQGLQFLFEYFSETQRNKGNFPGRFSGRQFSNSRSEMNVSTLELGDSALYLCASSFTSGSGADTQYFGPGTRLTVL.

This clonotype was observed a few times. The chain has TRBV27 and TRBJ2-5, with D hard to call. Germline V gives CDR1 MNHEY, CDR2 SMNVEV (reference sequence). The CDR3 length is 12 residues. The V and J ends lost 7 bases and 5 bases respectively, with 11 bases between them. CDR3 coding DNA: TGTGCCAGCATGGGTAGTTGGGAGACCCAGTACTTC. This codes for CASMGSWETQYF.

For this clonotype: At one boundary the junction diverges from the germline segment, which might be a read error. The chain carries TRBV7-8 and TRBJ2-7; tentatively, D is TRBD2 (6 bases). The CDR3 totals 13 residues. Germline V lookup: CDR1 SGHVS, CDR2 FQNEAQ. The CDR3, as DNA: TGTGCCAACAGCTTAGCGGTCCTCTACGAGCAGTACTTC. Translated, it gives CANSLAVLYEQYF.

This clonotype was counted a few times. The J gene is TRBJ2-5, the V gene TRBV20-1; the D gene is possibly TRBD1 (6 bases). CDR3 length: 14 residues. Germline V gives CDR1 DFQATT, CDR2 SNEGSKA (reference sequence). V lost 5 bases and J lost 11, with 24 bases in between. CDR3 in amino acids: CSAYRLTGKWEQYF. CDR3 coding DNA: TGCAGTGCTTACAGATTAACAGGGAAATGGGAGCAGTACTTC.

The chain uses TRBV7-2 and TRBJ1-2; 8 nucleotides align to TRBD1. Unmatched junction bases numbered 8, after V lost 4 bases and J lost 7 bases. The CDR3 is 14 residues long. The germline CDR1 and CDR2 sequences are SGHTA and FQGNSA. The CDR3 protein is CASSYFPGTGGYTF. In nucleotides, the CDR3 is TGTGCCAGCAGCTACTTTCCCGGGACAGGTGGCTACACCTTC.

Points on this clonotype: At one boundary the junction diverges from the germline segment, which might be a read error. CDR3 region: CASSRHRGYPYEQYF. Here the CDR3 DNA reads TGTGCCAGCAGCCGCCACAGGGGCTACCCCTACGAGCAATACTTC. This sequence joins TRBV14 and TRBJ2-7; 7 bases are a match to TRBD1. Germline CDR1 is SGHDN and CDR2 is FVKESK. The CDR3 is 15 residues long.